Below, 2 T cell receptor beta chains from the same sample are listed, as sequenced in a study of OX40 agonist ivuxolimab in advanced cancers. Libraries were prepared by immunoSEQ multiplex PCR; TCRdb keeps only in-frame clonotypes and omits some of them. The sample contains approximately 40,000 clones, about four fifths of which appear only once. The sequenced sample was CD4+ or CD8+ T cells sorted from blood, obtained in a trial of the OX40 agonist ivuxolimab. These receptors all stem from an adult with an advanced solid tumor such as melanoma, head and neck, liver or kidney cancer.

The chain uses TRBV6-5 and TRBJ2-7, with 11 bases lining up with TRBD1. CDR1 is MNHEY and CDR2 is SVGAGI in the germline V gene. Trimming at V came to 6 bases and at J to 5 bases, leaving 6 bases not matched to a gene. The CDR3 consists of 14 residues. CDR3 residues: CASRKGTGGNEQYF. The DNA of the CDR3 is TGTGCCAGCAGAAAAGGGACAGGGGGTAACGAGCAGTACTTC.

The chain combines TRBV5-4 with TRBJ1-2; TRBD1 matches 8 bases. The CDR3 has 14 amino acids. V lost 4 bases, J lost 7 bases, and 9 bases stayed unmatched. CDR1 is SGHNT, CDR2 YYREEE, per germline (reference sequence). As DNA, the CDR3 is TGTGCCAGCAGCCTATATCAGGGGGCCAGTGGCTACACCTTC. Its protein product is CASSLYQGASGYTF.